What follows is one T cell receptor (beta chain) and its context. The antigen remains unidentified. The source of the sample is a study of regulatory T cells in long-lasting Graves disease. iRepertoire HTBI primers and Arm-PCR of CDR3 regions built TCR beta libraries. In the original workflow: Sample data revealed approximately 62 TRBV and under 15 TRBJ segments. TCRdb reprocessed the multiplex PCR reads via MiXCR and lists one record per CDR3 protein. TCRdb, rather than the study authors, made the V and J calls. The sample comprises hundreds of thousands of distinct CDR3 sequences, around 30% of which are singletons, and about two fifths rests with the top ten. The time point is: persistent/refractory GD, antithyroid drugs over 5 years with positive TRAb. The TCR library was made from RNA that had been extracted from PBMCs in TRIzol. Those enrolled as patients came out of an endocrinology department in Xi'an, China.

Study-level points and caveats: Reduced TCR diversity was observed in persistent Graves' patients versus newly diagnosed patients.

The receptor was derived from a female donor with Graves disease. Specimen: peripheral blood mononuclear cells (PBMCs), collected when the disease was refractory, from a patient treated with antithyroid drugs.

CDR3: CATSQGQIYGYTF. The CDR3 DNA reads as TGTGCCACCAGCCAGGGACAGATCTATGGCTACACCTTC. The chain links TRBV15 to TRBJ1-2; 7 bases map to TRBD1. CDR3 length: 13 amino acids. With 5 bases clipped from V and 4 bases from J, the junction kept 4 bases outside the gene matches. Per the germline V gene, CDR1 is LNHNV and CDR2 is YYDKDF (reference sequence).